The 23 T cell receptor beta chains listed next were all sequenced from one sample in a study of identical twins. MiXCR, run by TCRdb on the 5' RACE reads, gives a single entry per CDR3 protein. The sample includes 1.5 million or so distinct CDR3 sequences, roughly a third of them seen just once. Sequencing was performed on cord blood. These receptors were collected from a newborn girl in good health.

This clonotype was observed once. Mismatch with germline at one junction end may stem from a read error. The J gene is TRBJ1-3, the V gene TRBV5-6; D unresolved. Germline CDR1 and CDR2: SGHDT and YYEEEE. The CDR3 runs to 16 residues. The CDR3 coding sequence is TGTGCCGGCAGCTTATACCGCCCACTCTCTGGAAACACCATATATTTT. Its protein product is CAGSLYRPLSGNTIYF.

This clonotype has a handful of counts. V usage is TRBV20-1 and J usage is TRBJ2-5, with a weak D call TRBD2 (6 bases). Between the trimmed V and J ends, which lost 0 bases and 4 bases, there was a span of 15 bases. The length of the CDR3 is 15 residues. Germline V gene lookup returns CDR1 DFQATT and CDR2 SNEGSKA (reference sequence). The CDR3 sequence: CSAREPGLAGETQYF. CDR3 coding DNA: TGCAGTGCTAGAGAACCGGGACTCGCGGGAGAGACCCAGTACTTC.

V and J are TRBV29-1 and TRBJ1-1; TRBD1 matches at 8 bases. The CDR3 spans 13 residues. Looked up from germline, CDR1 is SQVTM and CDR2 is ANQGSEA. V lost 4 bases to trimming and J lost 5 bases; unmatched junction nucleotides: 6. CDR3 bases: TGCAGCGTTGCCTCCAGGGGGCGGACTGAAGCTTTCTTT. This translates into CSVASRGRTEAFF.

The chain recombines TRBV10-3 with TRBJ2-7, with D possibly being TRBD1 (6 bases). The CDR3 has 15 amino acids. Germline V CDR1 and CDR2: ENHRY, SYGVKD. The V and J ends lost 3 bases and 7 bases respectively, with 19 bases between them. The chain's CDR3 is CAISELGGFYNEQYF. CDR3 nucleotide sequence: TGTGCCATCAGTGAATTAGGGGGTTTTTACAATGAGCAGTACTTC.

This clonotype appeared a few times. This chain joins TRBV12-3 or TRBV12-4 and TRBJ2-1, with TRBD2 identical over 14 bases. J lost 3 bases, V lost 5 bases, and 3 bases had no gene match. There are 16 residues in the CDR3. The CDR3 here is CASSRGTSGGYNEQFF. The CDR3, as DNA: TGTGCCAGCAGTCGAGGGACTAGCGGGGGCTACAATGAGCAGTTCTTC.

The sample holds a few counts of this clonotype. The rearrangement joins TRBV7-6 to TRBJ2-3; D remains ambiguous. The germline V gene has CDR1 SGHVS and CDR2 FNYEAQ. The V and J ends lost 5 bases and 3 bases respectively, with 9 bases between them. The CDR3 sequence is 13 residues long. The CDR3 DNA follows: TGTGCCAGCAGCCCTACACCGACAGATACGCAGTATTTT. As protein: CASSPTPTDTQYF.

This clonotype was counted a single time. The rearrangement links TRBV20-1 to TRBJ1-3; D might be TRBD1 (5 bases). V lost 3 bases to trimming and J lost 0 bases, with 21 bases between them. CDR1 and CDR2 from the germline V gene are DFQATT and SNEGSKA (reference sequence). The CDR3 has 18 residues. The CDR3 DNA is TGCAGTGCTAGGGATCTTGGTCTCTCGGGGCTCTCTGGAAACACCATATATTTT. Protein sequence: CSARDLGLSGLSGNTIYF.

This clonotype was observed a few times. The chain is built from TRBV6-1 and TRBJ2-2, with TRBD1 matching 9 bases. The CDR3 has 14 residues. Losses at the gene ends were 7 bases for V and 5 bases for J; bases not matched to a gene: 5. Germline assignment: CDR1 MNHNS and CDR2 SASEGT. In DNA, the CDR3 is TGTGCCAGCACTGGACAGGGGTATACCGGGGAGCTGTTTTTT. It yields the protein CASTGQGYTGELFF.

This rearrangement joins TRBV7-9 to TRBJ1-1, with a weak D call TRBD1 (5 bases). The V gene's germline CDR1 is SEHNR and CDR2 FQNEAQ (reference sequence). The CDR3 consists of 14 residues. The V and J ends lost 6 bases and 1 base respectively, with 12 bases between them. The DNA of the CDR3 is TGTGCCAGCAGGTTGGGGGTAACGAACACTGAAGCTTTCTTT. It yields the protein CASRLGVTNTEAFF.

The genes are TRBV10-3 and TRBJ2-3; D not resolved. Trimming shortened V by 2 bases and J by 0 bases, and 12 bases separated the two germline ends. Germline CDR1 reads ENHRY; CDR2 reads SYGVKD. This CDR3 region has 16 residues. This CDR3 reads CAISEAPTFSTDTQYF. CDR3 sequence (DNA): TGTGCCATCAGTGAGGCCCCGACATTTAGCACAGATACGCAGTATTTT.

The chain links TRBV20-1 to TRBJ2-3, with no clear D. The CDR3 sequence is 15 residues long. Germline CDR1 DFQATT, CDR2 SNEGSKA (reference sequence). V lost 0 bases to trimming and J lost 0 bases, with 10 bases between them. The CDR3 coding sequence is TGCAGTGCTAGAGATCTAACAATTAGCACAGATACGCAGTATTTT. This gives the protein CSARDLTISTDTQYF.

On this clonotype: Sequence at one end of the junction differs from germline and may be a read error. The V call is TRBV12-3 or TRBV12-4, the J call TRBJ1-6, with D perhaps TRBD1 (5 bases). The CDR3 has 14 residues. This chain's CDR3 is CASSLGRNNSPPHF. In nucleotides, the CDR3 is TGTGCCAGCAGTTTGGGACGGAATAATTCACCCCCCCACTTT.

This clonotype was seen a few times. V usage is TRBV6-5 and J usage is TRBJ2-1, with D unresolved. Germline V CDR1 and CDR2: MNHEY, SVGAGI. CDR3 length equals 12 residues. V lost 8 bases, J lost 8 bases, and 13 bases lay in between. CDR3 amino acids: CASWSSFDEQFF. In DNA, the CDR3 is TGTGCCAGCTGGTCGAGCTTCGATGAGCAGTTCTTC.

This clonotype was picked up a small number of times. The rearrangement uses TRBV24-1 and TRBJ2-1, with 8 bases aligning to TRBD1. J gave up 8 bases and V 6 bases, and 2 bases lay outside the gene matches. The CDR3 sequence is 12 residues long. Germline V gives CDR1 KGHDR, CDR2 SFDVKD. DNA for the CDR3: TGTGCCACCAGTCGACAGGGGTATGAGCAGTTCTTC. Its translation is CATSRQGYEQFF.

Details on this clonotype: This could be a read error, since a much larger clone is one nucleotide away. J is TRBJ2-5 and V is TRBV20-1, with D perhaps TRBD2 (6 bases). Germline-derived CDR1 and CDR2 are DFQATT and SNEGSKA (reference sequence). V was trimmed by 1 base and J by 11 bases, leaving 20 bases between them. The CDR3 length is 14 residues. CDR3 coding DNA: TGCAGTGCTAGAGGAGTAGCGGAGCACAATGAGCAGTACTTC. This codes for CSARGVAEHNEQYF.

Only a few counts were recorded for this clonotype. The chain combines TRBV6-2 or TRBV6-3 with TRBJ2-7; 7 bases are a match to TRBD2. Germline CDR1 and CDR2: MNHEY and SVGEGT. There are 14 residues in the CDR3. The J segment lost 2 bases and the V segment lost 5 bases, leaving 6 bases of the junction unmatched. CDR3 sequence: CASSEGLIPYEQYF. CDR3 DNA sequence: TGTGCCAGCAGTGAGGGACTAATTCCCTACGAGCAGTACTTC.

The gene calls are TRBV25-1 and TRBJ2-3; D is unclear. Per the germline V gene, CDR1 is MGHDK and CDR2 is SYGVNS. The CDR3 contains 13 residues. V lost 4 bases, J lost 1 base, and 6 bases lay in between. This CDR3 is CASSGSGTDTQYF. CDR3 DNA sequence: TGTGCCAGCAGTGGGAGCGGCACAGATACGCAGTATTTT.

A few counts support this clonotype. The chain recombines TRBV21-1 with TRBJ1-2. TRBV21-1 is designated a pseudogene. The CDR3 covers 15 residues. The CDR3 protein is CASSNGEDGFEGYTF. The CDR3 coding sequence is TGTGCCAGCAGCAATGGGGAAGACGGTTTTGAGGGCTACACCTTC.

This clonotype was picked up a small number of times. The V gene is TRBV5-1, the J gene TRBJ2-1; D is possibly TRBD1 or TRBD2 (5 bases each). CDR3 length: 16 amino acids. Germline V lookup: CDR1 SGHRS, CDR2 YFSETQ. V was shortened by 0 bases and J by 2 bases, with 12 bases between the two germline ends. CDR3 nucleotides: TGCGCCAGCAGCTTGGGTGGGACGGGACCCTACAATGAGCAGTTCTTC. Amino acids: CASSLGGTGPYNEQFF.

With regard to this clonotype: A read error is possible here, since a much larger clone lies one base away. The CDR3 nucleotides read TGTGCCAGCAGCCAAGAACCTGGACAGGGGTACAATGAGCAGTACTTC. Residues: CASSQEPGQGYNEQYF. The rearrangement joins TRBV4-2 to TRBJ2-1; 9 bases agree with TRBD1. The DNA end lines up better with TRBJ2-7; the J call may be wrong. The germline V gene has CDR1 LGHNA and CDR2 YNFKEQ. This CDR3 contains 16 residues.

The chain has TRBV20-1 and TRBJ1-1, with D tentatively TRBD1 (5 bases). Per germline, CDR1 DFQATT and CDR2 SNEGSKA (reference sequence). The CDR3 runs 13 residues. V was shortened by 5 bases and J by 0 bases, with 10 bases between the two germline ends. CDR3 nucleotide sequence: TGCAGTGCTTCGGACACCTTGAACACTGAAGCTTTCTTT. Protein: CSASDTLNTEAFF.

V usage is TRBV20-1 and J usage is TRBJ2-3, with 7 bases matching TRBD2. This CDR3 has 15 amino acids. CDR1 is DFQATT and CDR2 is SNEGSKA in the germline V gene (reference sequence). V lost 6 bases, J lost 1 base, and 10 bases stayed unmatched. The CDR3 spells CSAQRGTTRTDTQYF. DNA for the CDR3: TGCAGTGCGCAACGCGGGACTACCCGCACAGATACGCAGTATTTT.

This clonotype turned up a few times. This chain connects TRBV7-2 to TRBJ1-2; possibly TRBD1 for D (5 bases). V shed 2 bases and J shed 6 bases, with 16 bases lying between them. From germline, CDR1 is SGHTA and CDR2 FQGNSA. The CDR3 length is 15 residues. The CDR3: CASSLWSGGTDGYTF. The CDR3 DNA follows: TGTGCCAGCAGCTTATGGTCGGGGGGGACGGATGGCTACACCTTC. The complete variable domain, with remaining parts taken from reference TRBV7-2 and TRBJ1-2, reads GAGVSQSPSNKVTEKGKDVELRCDPISGHTALYWYRQSLGQGLEFLIYFQGNSAPDKSGLPSDRFSAERTGGSVSTLTIQRTQQEDSAVYLCASSLWSGGTDGYTFGSGTRLTVV.